This T cell receptor beta chain originates from a study of graft-versus-host responses after intestinal transplantation. At the level of the study: Among the recipients, transplants were multivisceral, liver-intestinal, or isolated intestinal.

Trimming cost V 7 bases and J 4 bases; bases outside gene matches: 3. The CDR3 runs to 13 residues. The germline CDR1 and CDR2 sequences are MNHEY and SMNVEV (reference sequence). With respect to this clone: Its antigen is unknown.

Here immunoSEQ multiplex PCR was the method, and the copy in TCRdb shows in-frame clones only, minus some. The sample holds around 90,000 clones, approximately 92% seen once. Study observations and caveats: The authors found GvH clones in recipient marrow, some appearing first in ileum or blood.

This TCR derives from a human donor who was the organ donor for an intestinal transplant. The sequencing here drew on unstimulated CD8+ T cells sorted from spleen or lymph node cells, taken before transplant. The chain uses TRBV27 and TRBJ2-2; TRBD1 matches 7 bases. CDR3 protein: CASKGQTTGELFF. Written as DNA, the CDR3 is TGTGCCAGCAAGGGACAGACCACCGGGGAGCTGTTTTTT.